A single sample gave rise to the 28 T cell receptor beta chains below, sequenced in a study of T cell responses to AZD1222 COVID-19 vaccine. Here immunoSEQ multiplex PCR was the method, and the copy in TCRdb shows in-frame clones only, minus some. The table shows roughly 150,000 clones, with approximately 90% occurring only once. The material sequenced was peripheral blood, taken on day 0 of AZD1222 vaccination. These receptors all stem from an adult in good health.

This chain uses TRBV25-1 with TRBJ2-1, with 8 bases identical to TRBD2. This CDR3 is built from 14 residues. Germline CDR1 is MGHDK and CDR2 is SYGVNS. With V trimmed by 5 bases and J by 7 bases, 7 bases remained unmatched. The CDR3 spells CASSNSGRSNEQFF. CDR3 in DNA: TGTGCCAGCAGTAACAGCGGGAGATCAAATGAGCAGTTCTTC.

The CDR3 loop is CASSLAQGGPDEQYF. Written as DNA, the CDR3 is TGTGCCAGCAGCTTAGCACAGGGGGGACCGGACGAGCAGTACTTC. The chain couples TRBV7-9 to TRBJ2-7; TRBD1 matches at 8 bases. The V segment lost 0 bases and the J segment 5 bases; nucleotides outside the gene matches: 6. Germline V gene lookup returns CDR1 SEHNR and CDR2 FQNEAQ (reference sequence). CDR3 size: 15 residues.

This clone was seen only once. This chain uses TRBV4-3 with TRBJ2-7, with D perhaps matching TRBD2 (6 bases). CDR3 length: 14 amino acids. Germline CDR1 and CDR2: LGHNA and YSLEER. Trimming removed 1 base at V and 0 bases at J, with 7 bases between. The CDR3 loop reads CASSQVRGSYEQYF. CDR3 coding DNA: TGCGCCAGCAGCCAAGTGCGGGGCTCCTACGAGCAGTACTTC.

The rearrangement uses TRBV5-1 and TRBJ2-7; TRBD2 aligns across 7 bases. This CDR3 comprises 14 residues. The germline gives CDR1 SGHRS, CDR2 YFSETQ. The junction had 5 bases not matched to a gene; V was cut back by 0 bases and J by 5 bases. The DNA of the CDR3 is TGCGCCAGCAGCTTGGTGGGAGGGGTCGACGAGCAGTACTTC. Protein: CASSLVGGVDEQYF.

This chain's CDR3 is CASSEPMATDEQYF. The CDR3 DNA reads TGCGCCAGCAGTGAGCCAATGGCGACAGACGAGCAGTACTTC. The J gene is TRBJ2-7, the V gene TRBV10-2; TRBD1 might be the D (5 bases). Per the germline V gene, CDR1 is WSHSY and CDR2 is SAAADI. The length of the CDR3 is 14 residues. Trimming pared 2 bases from V and 5 bases from J, leaving 13 bases between.

This chain joins TRBV9 and TRBJ2-7; D not resolved. The CDR3 has 14 amino acids. V lost 2 bases and J 3 bases, leaving 12 bases between the germline ends. Germline V gene lookup returns CDR1 SGDLS and CDR2 YYNGEE. CDR3 sequence reads: CASSVSPQIYEQYF. DNA of the CDR3: TGTGCCAGCAGCGTTAGCCCTCAAATCTACGAGCAGTACTTC.

This rearrangement joins TRBV2 to TRBJ1-1; D might be TRBD1 (5 bases). The V end lost 5 bases, the J end lost 3 bases, and 10 bases lay between the germline ends. CDR3 size: 13 residues. The germline V gene has CDR1 SNHLY and CDR2 FYNNEI. For the CDR3, the DNA is TGTGCCAGCAGTCGGGACGGGGACACTGAAGCTTTCTTT. Protein sequence: CASSRDGDTEAFF.

The rearrangement links TRBV1 to TRBJ1-6; the DNA was not compared with TRBD1, the D call given in the table. TRBV1 is a pseudogene locus. This CDR3 spans 19 amino acids. The CDR3 DNA follows: TGCACCAGCAGCCAACTTCTCATGCGGGACAGTTTTTATAATTCACCCCTCCACTTT. It yields the protein CTSSQLLMRDSFYNSPLHF.

This clone has a single count. The chain has TRBV19 and TRBJ2-7; D is possibly TRBD1 or TRBD2 (5 bases each). Germline V gene data show CDR1 as LNHDA and CDR2 as SQIVND (reference sequence). The CDR3 covers 15 residues. Trimming removed 4 bases from V and 2 bases from J, with 15 bases in between. The DNA for the CDR3 is TGTGCCAGTAGTACCGAAGGTACGGGACCCTACGAGCAGTACTTC. Its translation is CASSTEGTGPYEQYF.

The CDR3 DNA reads as TGCAGCGTTAATAAGGTAGCAGGCAATGAGCAGTTCTTC. Protein sequence: CSVNKVAGNEQFF. The genes are TRBV29-1 and TRBJ2-1; D gene uncertain. The ends were cut back, 5 bases at V and 6 bases at J, with 14 bases in the middle. This CDR3 has 13 residues. Germline V CDR1 and CDR2: SQVTM, ANQGSEA.

This rearrangement joins TRBV19 to TRBJ2-5; a possible D gene is TRBD2 (6 bases). The CDR3 is 13 residues long. V was cut by 9 bases and J by 2 bases, with 13 bases left in between. CDR1 is LNHDA, CDR2 SQIVND, per germline (reference sequence). The CDR3 region is CASSGTSQETQYF. Here the CDR3 DNA reads TGTGCCAGCTCTGGGACTTCGCAAGAGACCCAGTACTTC.

This sequence joins TRBV19 and TRBJ1-1, with no clear D. The CDR3 extends over 15 amino acids. Germline lookup yields CDR1 LNHDA and CDR2 SQIVND (reference sequence). V lost 4 bases and J lost 1, with 13 bases in between. The CDR3 region is CASSTTGRSNTEAFF. CDR3 nucleotides: TGTGCCAGTAGTACCACCGGGAGATCGAACACTGAAGCTTTCTTT.

The V gene is TRBV28, the J gene TRBJ2-7; maybe TRBD2 (5 bases). V lost 6 bases and J lost 3, with 6 bases in between. Germline CDR1 MDHEN, CDR2 SYDVKM. The CDR3 loop spans 11 amino acids. CDR3: CASRLDYEQYF. CDR3 coding DNA: TGTGCCAGCAGACTAGACTACGAGCAGTACTTC.

The gene calls are TRBV28 and TRBJ1-1; possible D gene TRBD1, 6 bases. The CDR3 consists of 13 residues. V gave up 8 bases and J gave up 10 bases, with 20 bases separating them. Germline V gene sequence: CDR1 MDHEN, CDR2 SYDVKM. In DNA, the CDR3 is TGTGCCAGCCAGAGGGGGGGAACAGGAGGAGCTTTCTTT. Amino acid sequence: CASQRGGTGGAFF.

This clone was recorded once. The chain carries TRBV11-2 and TRBJ2-7; 12 nucleotides line up with TRBD2. There are 17 residues in the CDR3. CDR1 and CDR2 from the germline V gene are SGHAT and FQNNGV. V was clipped by 5 bases and J by 5 bases; unmatched bases: 13. The chain's CDR3 is CASSPQQLAGGGHEQYF. The CDR3, as DNA: TGTGCCAGCAGCCCACAACAACTAGCGGGAGGTGGTCACGAGCAGTACTTC.

The chain links TRBV12-3 or TRBV12-4 to TRBJ2-5, with D hard to call. Trimming shortened V by 5 bases and J by 3 bases, and 10 bases separated the two germline ends. CDR3 length: 13 residues. The CDR3 DNA follows: TGTGCCAGCAGTCACACAAACGAAGAGACCCAGTACTTC. The encoded protein is CASSHTNEETQYF.

The chain joins TRBV5-1 to TRBJ2-5; D may be TRBD2 (5 bases). Germline assignment: CDR1 SGHRS and CDR2 YFSETQ. With 0 bases removed from V and 5 bases from J, the gap between germline ends came to 14 bases. The CDR3 spans 15 residues. The chain's CDR3 is CASSLEVGVGETQYF. The CDR3 nucleotides are TGCGCCAGCAGCTTGGAGGTGGGAGTTGGGGAGACCCAGTACTTC.

The chain recombines TRBV2 with TRBJ2-7, with 16 bases identical to TRBD2. Germline-derived CDR1 and CDR2 are SNHLY and FYNNEI. CDR3 length equals 18 residues. Trimming cost V 6 bases and J 0 bases; bases outside gene matches: 8. CDR3 loop: CASRRGLAGGVSSYEQYF. CDR3 sequence (DNA): TGTGCCAGCAGGAGGGGACTAGCGGGAGGGGTAAGCTCCTACGAGCAGTACTTC.

V and J are TRBV5-1 and TRBJ2-7; D might be TRBD1 (7 bases). The CDR3 length is 18 residues. The V gene's germline CDR1 is SGHRS and CDR2 YFSETQ. Trimming took off 1 base at V and 0 bases at J, with 20 bases between the two ends. The chain's CDR3 is CASSLTPRGAGSSYEQYF. The CDR3 DNA is TGCGCCAGCAGCTTGACCCCCAGGGGGGCAGGCAGCTCCTACGAGCAGTACTTC.

The V call is TRBV7-6, the J call TRBJ2-5, with D tentatively TRBD1 (6 bases). The V gene lost 1 base and the J gene lost 5 bases, with 11 bases spanning the gap. The CDR3 contains 14 residues. The germline V gene has CDR1 SGHVS and CDR2 FNYEAQ. CDR3 amino acids: CASSLVSQGETQYF. The DNA for the CDR3 is TGTGCCAGCAGCTTAGTATCCCAGGGGGAGACCCAGTACTTC. The full variable domain, in which reference TRBV7-6 and TRBJ2-5 provide the parts outside the CDR3, is GAGVSQSPRYKVTKRGQDVALRCDPISGHVSLYWYRQALGQGPEFLTYFNYEAQQDKSGLPNDRFSAERPEGSISTLTIQRTEQRDSAMYRCASSLVSQGETQYFGPGTRLLVL.

The chain recombines TRBV6-1 with TRBJ2-7; D gene uncertain. Looked up from germline, CDR1 is MNHNS and CDR2 is SASEGT. There are 13 residues in the CDR3. V gave up 1 base and J gave up 5 bases, with 9 bases separating them. The CDR3 coding sequence is TGTGCCAGCAGTGAAGGGTACAGAAACGAGCAGTACTTC. Amino acid sequence: CASSEGYRNEQYF.

The CDR3 nucleotides read TGTGCCAGTAGTAGTATAGCGGGAGGGACCACCGGGGAGCTGTTTTTT. Encoded protein: CASSSIAGGTTGELFF. The gene calls are TRBV19 and TRBJ2-2; TRBD2 matches at 11 bases. With 4 bases clipped from V and 4 bases from J, the junction kept 5 bases outside the gene matches. From germline, CDR1 is LNHDA and CDR2 SQIVND (reference sequence). This CDR3 has 16 amino acids. Full variable domain (remainder filled in from reference TRBV19 and TRBJ2-2): DGGITQSPKYLFRKEGQNVTLSCEQNLNHDAMYWYRQDPGQGLRLIYYSQIVNDFQKGDIAEGYSVSREKKESFPLTVTSAQKNPTAFYLCASSSIAGGTTGELFFGEGSRLTVL.

This clone was recorded only once. The chain is built from TRBV11-2 and TRBJ2-7, with unresolved D. The germline V gene encodes CDR1 SGHAT and CDR2 FQNNGV. This CDR3 contains 11 residues. Trimming left V 8 bases short and J 9 bases short, with 14 bases between. CDR3 region: CASRWTVGQYF. CDR3 in DNA: TGTGCCAGCCGATGGACGGTGGGGCAGTACTTC.

The chain carries TRBV19 and TRBJ1-2; tentatively, D is TRBD1 (6 bases). V lost 7 bases, J lost 7 bases, and 16 bases lay in between. Germline V lookup: CDR1 LNHDA, CDR2 SQIVND (reference sequence). This CDR3 is built from 13 residues. The CDR3 loop is CASIQQGSLGYTF. The CDR3 DNA reads TGTGCCAGTATCCAACAGGGTTCGCTTGGCTACACCTTC.

The rearrangement links TRBV7-9 to TRBJ2-7; weak D call: TRBD2 (5 bases). The CDR3 is 14 amino acids. V was clipped by 5 bases and J by 5 bases, with 16 bases between them. The germline V gene has CDR1 SEHNR and CDR2 FQNEAQ (reference sequence). The CDR3, as DNA: TGTGCCAGCAGCCCCCCCGAGCTAGCACACGAGCAGTACTTC. Translating gives CASSPPELAHEQYF.

V usage is TRBV2 and J usage is TRBJ1-1; D gene unclear. From germline, CDR1 is SNHLY and CDR2 FYNNEI. V was clipped by 6 bases and J by 6 bases, with 17 bases between them. CDR3 size: 14 residues. The CDR3 DNA reads TGTGCCAGCAGAGAACCGGTCCAGAGGGCTGAAGCTTTCTTT. It encodes CASREPVQRAEAFF.

In DNA form, the CDR3 reads TGTGCCAGCAGCGTTGGGACGTCACCCCTCCACTTT. This gives the protein CASSVGTSPLHF. The V gene is TRBV12-3 or TRBV12-4, the J gene TRBJ1-6, with D maybe TRBD1 (5 bases). V was clipped by 6 bases and J by 10 bases, with 10 bases between them. There are 12 residues in the CDR3.

This sequence joins TRBV19 and TRBJ2-1; 14 bases agree with TRBD2. The CDR3 is 14 residues long. From germline, CDR1 is LNHDA and CDR2 SQIVND (reference sequence). Unmatched junction bases numbered 4, after V lost 6 bases and J lost 9 bases. The CDR3 protein is CASRPGTSGSEQFF. CDR3 DNA sequence: TGTGCCAGTAGACCGGGGACTAGCGGGAGTGAGCAGTTCTTC.